This T cell receptor (beta chain) is from a study of identical twins. Study findings and constraints: Memory repertoires showed no such pattern, whereas abundant cord blood beta clonotypes carried fewer insertions.

The V gene's germline CDR1 is SGHTA and CDR2 FQGNSA. The CDR3 spans 15 residues. A note on this clonotype: Its target is not known.

Everyone who gave samples was a healthy Caucasian. Template switching added a universal primer site, and cDNA bore unique molecular identifiers. MiXCR, applied by TCRdb to the 5' RACE reads, yields one record per CDR3 protein. The sample consists of more than 1.5 million distinct CDR3 sequences, less than 35% of them appearing once. The clonotype originates from a newborn girl in good health. The sequencing input was cord blood. The V call is TRBV7-2, the J call TRBJ2-1; tentative D call: TRBD2 (8 bases). The closer fit of TRBJ2-7 to the DNA end suggests the J call may be wrong. The CDR3 spells CASSLDRTSYNEQYF. CDR3 in DNA: TGTGCCAGCAGCTTGGACAGGACTAGCTACAATGAGCAGTACTTC.